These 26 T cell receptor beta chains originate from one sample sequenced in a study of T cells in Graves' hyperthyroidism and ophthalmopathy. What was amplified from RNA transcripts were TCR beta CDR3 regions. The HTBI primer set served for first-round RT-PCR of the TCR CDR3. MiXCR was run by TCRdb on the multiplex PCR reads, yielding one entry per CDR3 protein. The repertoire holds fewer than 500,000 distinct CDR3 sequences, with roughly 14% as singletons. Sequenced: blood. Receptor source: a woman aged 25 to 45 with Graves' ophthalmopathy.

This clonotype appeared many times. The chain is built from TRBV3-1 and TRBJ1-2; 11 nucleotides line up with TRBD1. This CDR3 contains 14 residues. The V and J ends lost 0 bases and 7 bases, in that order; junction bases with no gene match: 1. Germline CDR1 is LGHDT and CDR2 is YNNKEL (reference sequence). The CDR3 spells CASSQEGTGGGYTF. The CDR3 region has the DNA TGTGCCAGCAGCCAAGAAGGGACAGGGGGTGGCTACACCTTC.

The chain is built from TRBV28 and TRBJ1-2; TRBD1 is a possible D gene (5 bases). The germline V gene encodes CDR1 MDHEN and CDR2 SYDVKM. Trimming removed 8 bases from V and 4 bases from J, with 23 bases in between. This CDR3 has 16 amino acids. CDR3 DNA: TGTGCCAGCGGGGACGGCGGGACGGCATATTTCTATGGCTACACCTTC. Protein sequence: CASGDGGTAYFYGYTF.

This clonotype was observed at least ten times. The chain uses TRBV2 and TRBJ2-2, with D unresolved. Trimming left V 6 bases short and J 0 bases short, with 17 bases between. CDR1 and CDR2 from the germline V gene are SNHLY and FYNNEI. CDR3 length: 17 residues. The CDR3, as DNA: TGTGCCAGCAGACTCGGGCTTAGAGCTGCGAACACCGGGGAGCTGTTTTTT. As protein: CASRLGLRAANTGELFF.

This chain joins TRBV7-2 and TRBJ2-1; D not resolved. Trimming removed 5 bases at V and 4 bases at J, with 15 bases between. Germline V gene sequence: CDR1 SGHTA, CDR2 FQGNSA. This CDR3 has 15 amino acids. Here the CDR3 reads CASSARTTFYNEQFF. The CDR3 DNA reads TGTGCCAGCAGCGCACGCACTACATTTTACAATGAGCAGTTCTTC. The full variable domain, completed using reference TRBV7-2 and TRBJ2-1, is GAGVSQSPSNKVTEKGKDVELRCDPISGHTALYWYRQSLGQGLEFLIYFQGNSAPDKSGLPSDRFSAERTGGSVSTLTIQRTQQEDSAVYLCASSARTTFYNEQFFGPGTRLTVL.

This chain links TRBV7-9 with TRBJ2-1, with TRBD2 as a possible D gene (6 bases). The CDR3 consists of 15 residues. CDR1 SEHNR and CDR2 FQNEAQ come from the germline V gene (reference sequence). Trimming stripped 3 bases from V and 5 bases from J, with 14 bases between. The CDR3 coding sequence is TGTGCCAGCAGCTTGGAAACTAGCTCAAACAATGAGCAGTTCTTC. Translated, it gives CASSLETSSNNEQFF.

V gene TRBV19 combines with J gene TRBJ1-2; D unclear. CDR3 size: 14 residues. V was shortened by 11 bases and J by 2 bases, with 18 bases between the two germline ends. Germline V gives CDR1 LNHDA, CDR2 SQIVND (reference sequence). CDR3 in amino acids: CASLRVDGNYGYTF. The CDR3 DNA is TGTGCCTCCCTCCGGGTTGACGGAAACTATGGCTACACCTTC.

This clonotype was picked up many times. Written as DNA, the CDR3 is TGTGCCAGCTCCCTTGGTAGGGGGCTAAACTATGGCTACACCTTC. As protein: CASSLGRGLNYGYTF. The J gene is TRBJ1-2, the V gene TRBV18; 7 positions match TRBD1. Germline trimming cut 6 bases from V and 2 bases from J; bases unmatched to any gene: 9. This CDR3 is built from 15 residues. Germline lookup yields CDR1 KGHSH and CDR2 LQKENI.

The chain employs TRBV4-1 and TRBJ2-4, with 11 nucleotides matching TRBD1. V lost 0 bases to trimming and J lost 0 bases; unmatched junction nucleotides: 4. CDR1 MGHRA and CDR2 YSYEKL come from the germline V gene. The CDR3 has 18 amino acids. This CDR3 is CASSQEGGQGVAKNIQYF. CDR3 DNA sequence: TGCGCCAGCAGCCAAGAAGGGGGACAGGGGGTAGCCAAAAACATTCAGTACTTC.

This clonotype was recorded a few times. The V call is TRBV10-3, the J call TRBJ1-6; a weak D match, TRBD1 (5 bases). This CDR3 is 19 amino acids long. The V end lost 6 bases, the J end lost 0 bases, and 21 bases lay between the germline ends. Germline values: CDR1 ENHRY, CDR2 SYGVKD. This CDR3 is CAIRAEIGGASSYNSPLHF. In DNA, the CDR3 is TGTGCCATCAGGGCAGAGATTGGCGGGGCTAGCTCCTATAATTCACCCCTCCACTTT.

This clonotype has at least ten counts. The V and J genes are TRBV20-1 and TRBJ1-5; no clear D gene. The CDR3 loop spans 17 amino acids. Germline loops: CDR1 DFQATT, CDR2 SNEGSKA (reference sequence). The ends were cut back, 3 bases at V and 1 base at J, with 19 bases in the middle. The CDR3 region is CSASQVIGQESNQPQHF. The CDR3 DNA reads TGCAGTGCTAGTCAGGTTATAGGGCAGGAGAGCAATCAGCCCCAGCATTTT.

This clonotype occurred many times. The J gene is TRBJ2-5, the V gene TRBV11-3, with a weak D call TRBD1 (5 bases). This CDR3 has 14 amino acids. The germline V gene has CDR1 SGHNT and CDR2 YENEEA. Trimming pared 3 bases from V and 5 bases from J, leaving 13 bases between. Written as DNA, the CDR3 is TGTGCCAGCAGCTTCGAACAGGCCACGGAGACCCAGTACTTC. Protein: CASSFEQATETQYF.

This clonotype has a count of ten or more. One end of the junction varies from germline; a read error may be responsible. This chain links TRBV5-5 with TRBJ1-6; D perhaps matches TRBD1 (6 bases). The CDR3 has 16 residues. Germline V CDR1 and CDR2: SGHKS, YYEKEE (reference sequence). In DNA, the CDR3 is TGTGCCAGCACCTTGCGATGGGCAGGGGATAATTCACCCCTCCACTTT. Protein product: CASTLRWAGDNSPLHF.

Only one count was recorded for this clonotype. The CDR3: CASSIGQDLAKNIQYF. The CDR3 nucleotides read TGTGCCAGTAGTATAGGACAAGACCTAGCCAAAAACATTCAGTACTTC. The chain employs TRBV19 and TRBJ2-4, with D unresolved. The V and J ends lost 1 base and 0 bases respectively, with 10 bases between them. The CDR3 contains 16 residues. CDR1 and CDR2 from the germline V gene are LNHDA and SQIVND (reference sequence).

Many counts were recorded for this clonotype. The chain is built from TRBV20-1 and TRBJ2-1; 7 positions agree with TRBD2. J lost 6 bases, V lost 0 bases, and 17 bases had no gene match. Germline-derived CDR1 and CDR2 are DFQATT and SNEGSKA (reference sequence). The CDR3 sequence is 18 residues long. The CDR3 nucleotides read TGCAGTGCTAGAGATCTGCCGGTGGCGCGGACTAGTCGCAATGAGCAGTTCTTC. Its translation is CSARDLPVARTSRNEQFF.

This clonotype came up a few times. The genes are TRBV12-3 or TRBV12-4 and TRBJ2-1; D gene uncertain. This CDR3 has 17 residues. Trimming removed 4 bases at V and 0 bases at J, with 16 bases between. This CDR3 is CASSYRRGILSYNEQFF. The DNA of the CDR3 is TGTGCCAGCAGTTACCGCCGCGGCATCCTCTCCTACAATGAGCAGTTCTTC.

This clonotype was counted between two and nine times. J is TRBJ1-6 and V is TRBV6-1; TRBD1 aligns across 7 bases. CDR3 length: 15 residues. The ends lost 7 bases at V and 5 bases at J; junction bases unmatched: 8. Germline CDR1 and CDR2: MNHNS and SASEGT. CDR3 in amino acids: CASILPGQNNSPLHF. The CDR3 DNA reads TGTGCCAGCATCCTCCCGGGACAGAATAATTCACCCCTCCACTTT.

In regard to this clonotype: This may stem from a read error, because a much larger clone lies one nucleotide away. CDR3 in DNA: TGTGCCAGCAGTGAAATCGGGGACAGCTGCGAGCAGTACTTC. It specifies CASSEIGDSCEQYF. V and J are TRBV6-4 and TRBJ2-7, with 7 bases that match TRBD1. Germline CDR1 reads MRHNA; CDR2 reads SNTAGT. The CDR3 runs 14 residues. The junction had 8 bases not matched to a gene; V was cut back by 3 bases and J by 6 bases.

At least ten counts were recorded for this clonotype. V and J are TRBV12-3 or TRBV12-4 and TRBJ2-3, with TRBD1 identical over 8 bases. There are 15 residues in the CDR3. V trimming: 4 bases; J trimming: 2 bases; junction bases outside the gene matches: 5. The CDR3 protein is CASSSRQGTTDTQYF. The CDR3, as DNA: TGTGCCAGCAGTTCACGACAGGGGACCACAGATACGCAGTATTTT.

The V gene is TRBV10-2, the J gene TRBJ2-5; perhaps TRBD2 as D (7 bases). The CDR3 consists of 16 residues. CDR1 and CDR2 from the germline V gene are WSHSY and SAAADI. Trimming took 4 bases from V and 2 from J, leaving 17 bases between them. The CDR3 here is CASSVYGGALQETQYF. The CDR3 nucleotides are TGCGCCAGCAGTGTTTATGGGGGGGCCCTACAAGAGACCCAGTACTTC.

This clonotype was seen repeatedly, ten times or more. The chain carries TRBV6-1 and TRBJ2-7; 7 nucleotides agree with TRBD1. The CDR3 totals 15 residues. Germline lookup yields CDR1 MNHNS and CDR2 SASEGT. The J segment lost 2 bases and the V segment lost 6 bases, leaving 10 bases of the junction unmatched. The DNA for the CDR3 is TGTGCCAGCAGCCAAGGACAGGTGGGGCCCTACGAGCAGTACTTC. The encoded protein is CASSQGQVGPYEQYF.

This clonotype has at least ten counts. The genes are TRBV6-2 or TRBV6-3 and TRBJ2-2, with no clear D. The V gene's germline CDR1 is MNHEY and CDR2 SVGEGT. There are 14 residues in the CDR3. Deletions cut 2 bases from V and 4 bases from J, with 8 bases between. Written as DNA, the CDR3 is TGTGCCAGCAGTTACCTACCATCCACCGGGGAGCTGTTTTTT. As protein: CASSYLPSTGELFF.

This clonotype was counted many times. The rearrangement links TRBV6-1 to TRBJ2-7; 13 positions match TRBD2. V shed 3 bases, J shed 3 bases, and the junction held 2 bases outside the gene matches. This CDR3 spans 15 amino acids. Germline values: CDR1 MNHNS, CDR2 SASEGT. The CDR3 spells CASSEGLAGNYEQYF. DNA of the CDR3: TGTGCCAGCAGTGAGGGACTAGCGGGGAACTACGAGCAGTACTTC.

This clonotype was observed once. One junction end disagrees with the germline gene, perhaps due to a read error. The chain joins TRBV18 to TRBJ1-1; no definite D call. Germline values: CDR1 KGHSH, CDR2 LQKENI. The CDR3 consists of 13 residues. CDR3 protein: CASSIGGLTDAFF. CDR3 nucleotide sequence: TGTGCCAGCTCTATAGGAGGTCTCACTGATGCTTTCTTT.

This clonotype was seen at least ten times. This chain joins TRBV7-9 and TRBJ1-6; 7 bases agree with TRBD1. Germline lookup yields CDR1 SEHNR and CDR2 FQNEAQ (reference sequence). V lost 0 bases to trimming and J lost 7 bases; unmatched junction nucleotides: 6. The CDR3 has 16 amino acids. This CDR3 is CASSLAPGQRNSPLHF. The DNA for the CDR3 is TGTGCCAGCAGCTTAGCTCCGGGACAGCGAAATTCACCCCTCCACTTT.

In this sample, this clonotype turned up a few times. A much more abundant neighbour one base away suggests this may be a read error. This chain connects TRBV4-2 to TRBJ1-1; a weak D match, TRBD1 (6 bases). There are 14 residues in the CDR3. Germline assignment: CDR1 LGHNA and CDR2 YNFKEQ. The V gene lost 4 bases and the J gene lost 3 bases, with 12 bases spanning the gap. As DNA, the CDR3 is TGTGCCAGCAGCCGAGAAGGGGGGGACACTGAAGCTTTCTTT. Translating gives CASSREGGDTEAFF.

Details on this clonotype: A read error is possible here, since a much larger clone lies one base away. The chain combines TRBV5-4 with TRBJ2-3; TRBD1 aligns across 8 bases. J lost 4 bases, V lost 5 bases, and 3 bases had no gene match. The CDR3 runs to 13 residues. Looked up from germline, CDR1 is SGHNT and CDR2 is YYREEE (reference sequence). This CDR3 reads CASSRQGSDTQYF. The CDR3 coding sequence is TGTGCCAGCAGTCGACAGGGGTCAGATACGCAGTATTTT.